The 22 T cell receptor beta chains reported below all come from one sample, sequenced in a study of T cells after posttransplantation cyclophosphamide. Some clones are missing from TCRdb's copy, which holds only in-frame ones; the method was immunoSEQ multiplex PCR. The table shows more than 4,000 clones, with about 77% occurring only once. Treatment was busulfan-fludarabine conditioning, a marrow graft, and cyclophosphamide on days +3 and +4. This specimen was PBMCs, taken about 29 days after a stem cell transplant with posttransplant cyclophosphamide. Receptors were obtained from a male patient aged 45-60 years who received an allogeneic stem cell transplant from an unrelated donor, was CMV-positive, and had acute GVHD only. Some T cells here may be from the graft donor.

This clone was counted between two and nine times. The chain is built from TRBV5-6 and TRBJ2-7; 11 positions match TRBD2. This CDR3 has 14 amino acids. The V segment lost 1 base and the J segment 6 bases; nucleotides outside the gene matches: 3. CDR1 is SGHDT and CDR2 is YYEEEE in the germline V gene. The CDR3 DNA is TGTGCCAGCAGCTTGTTAACTAGCGGGAGCGAGCAGTACTTC. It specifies CASSLLTSGSEQYF.

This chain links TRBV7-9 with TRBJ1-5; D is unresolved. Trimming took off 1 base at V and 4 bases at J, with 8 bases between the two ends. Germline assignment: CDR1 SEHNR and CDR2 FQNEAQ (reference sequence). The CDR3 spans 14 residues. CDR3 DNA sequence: TGTGCCAGCAGCTTAGACGCCAGTAATCAGCCCCAGCATTTT. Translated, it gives CASSLDASNQPQHF.

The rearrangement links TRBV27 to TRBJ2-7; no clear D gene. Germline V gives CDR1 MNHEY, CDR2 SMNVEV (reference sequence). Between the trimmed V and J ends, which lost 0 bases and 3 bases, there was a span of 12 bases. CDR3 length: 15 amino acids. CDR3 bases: TGTGCCAGCAGTTTATCTGCCGGGTCCTTCTACGAGCAGTACTTC. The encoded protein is CASSLSAGSFYEQYF.

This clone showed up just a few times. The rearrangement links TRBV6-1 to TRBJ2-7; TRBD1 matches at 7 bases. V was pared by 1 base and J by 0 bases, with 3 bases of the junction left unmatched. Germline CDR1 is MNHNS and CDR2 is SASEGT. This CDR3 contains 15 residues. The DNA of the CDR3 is TGTGCCAGCAGTGAAGTCGGGACAGTCTCCTACGAGCAGTACTTC. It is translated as CASSEVGTVSYEQYF.

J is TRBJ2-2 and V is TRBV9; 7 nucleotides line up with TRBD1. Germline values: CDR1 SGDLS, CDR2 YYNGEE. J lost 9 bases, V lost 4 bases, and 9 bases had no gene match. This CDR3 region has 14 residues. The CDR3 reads CASSPQTGWRELFF. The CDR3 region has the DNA TGTGCCAGCAGCCCCCAGACAGGGTGGCGGGAGCTGTTTTTT.

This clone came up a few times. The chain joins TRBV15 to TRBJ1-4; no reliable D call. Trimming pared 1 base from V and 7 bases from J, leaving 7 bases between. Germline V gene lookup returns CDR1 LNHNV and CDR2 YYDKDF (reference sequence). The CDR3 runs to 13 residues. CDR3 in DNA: TGTGCCACCAGCAGAGGCGATAGTGAAAAACTGTTTTTT. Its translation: CATSRGDSEKLFF.

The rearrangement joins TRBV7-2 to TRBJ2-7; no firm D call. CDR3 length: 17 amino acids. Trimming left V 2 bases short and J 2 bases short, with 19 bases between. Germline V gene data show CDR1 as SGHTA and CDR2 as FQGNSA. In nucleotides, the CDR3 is TGTGCCAGCAGCTTAACAACTCGGCCAGGAACTCCCTACGAGCAGTACTTC. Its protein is CASSLTTRPGTPYEQYF. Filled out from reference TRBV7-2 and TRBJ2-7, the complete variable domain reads GAGVSQSPSNKVTEKGKDVELRCDPISGHTALYWYRQSLGQGLEFLIYFQGNSAPDKSGLPSDRFSAERTGGSVSTLTIQRTQQEDSAVYLCASSLTTRPGTPYEQYFGPGTRLTVT.

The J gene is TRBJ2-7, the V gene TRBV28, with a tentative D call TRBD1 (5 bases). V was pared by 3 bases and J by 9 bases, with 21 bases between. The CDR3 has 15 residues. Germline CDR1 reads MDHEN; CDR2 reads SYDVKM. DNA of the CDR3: TGTGCCAGCAGTTTGGTTATCGGGTCAGGGTGGAGGCAGTACTTC. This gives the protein CASSLVIGSGWRQYF.

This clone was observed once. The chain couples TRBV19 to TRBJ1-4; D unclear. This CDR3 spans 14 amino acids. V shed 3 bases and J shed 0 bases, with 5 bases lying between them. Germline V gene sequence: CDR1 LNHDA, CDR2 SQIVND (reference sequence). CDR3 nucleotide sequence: TGTGCCAGTAGTATTGCGACAACTAATGAAAAACTGTTTTTT. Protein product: CASSIATTNEKLFF.

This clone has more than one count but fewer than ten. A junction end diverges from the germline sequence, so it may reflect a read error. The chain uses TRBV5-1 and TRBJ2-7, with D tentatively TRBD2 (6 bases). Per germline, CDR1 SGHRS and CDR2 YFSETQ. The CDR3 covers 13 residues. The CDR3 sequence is CASLGGFPYEQYF. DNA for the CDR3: TGTGCCAGCTTGGGGGGTTTCCCCTACGAGCAGTACTTC.

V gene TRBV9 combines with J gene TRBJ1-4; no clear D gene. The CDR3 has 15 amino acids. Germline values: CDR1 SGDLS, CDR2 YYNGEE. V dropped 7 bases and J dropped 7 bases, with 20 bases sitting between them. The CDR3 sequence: CASPPPSGRGEKLFF. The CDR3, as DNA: TGTGCCAGCCCCCCCCCGAGTGGCCGCGGTGAAAAACTGTTTTTT.

In DNA form, the CDR3 reads TGTGCCAGCAGGGAAGGGGGCGCGGGAGAGCAGTACTTC. Translated, it gives CASREGGAGEQYF. The J gene is TRBJ2-7, the V gene TRBV7-2, with D perhaps TRBD1 (7 bases). CDR1 SGHTA and CDR2 FQGNSA come from the germline V gene. The CDR3 length is 13 residues. V was trimmed by 6 bases and J by 7 bases, leaving 16 bases between them.

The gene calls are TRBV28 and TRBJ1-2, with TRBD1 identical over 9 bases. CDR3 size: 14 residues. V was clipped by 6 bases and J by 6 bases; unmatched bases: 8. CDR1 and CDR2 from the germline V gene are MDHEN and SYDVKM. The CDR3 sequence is CASSSGTGQHGYTF. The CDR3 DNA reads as TGTGCCAGCAGCTCCGGGACAGGGCAACATGGCTACACCTTC.

The CDR3 here is CASSLAGGPAAGANVLTF. The CDR3 coding sequence is TGTGCCAGCAGCTTAGCGGGGGGGCCGGCGGCTGGGGCCAACGTCCTGACTTTC. The chain joins TRBV7-9 to TRBJ2-6; the D gene is possibly TRBD2 (7 bases). Trimming took off 0 bases at V and 2 bases at J, with 14 bases between the two ends. The CDR3 is 18 amino acids. CDR1 is SEHNR, CDR2 FQNEAQ, per germline (reference sequence).

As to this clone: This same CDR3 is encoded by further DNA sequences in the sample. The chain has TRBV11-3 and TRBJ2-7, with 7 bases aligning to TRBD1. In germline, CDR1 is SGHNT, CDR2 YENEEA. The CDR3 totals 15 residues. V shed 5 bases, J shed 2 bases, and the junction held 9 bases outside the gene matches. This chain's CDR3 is CASSKSTGPTYEQYF. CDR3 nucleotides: TGTGCCAGCAGCAAGTCGACAGGGCCAACCTACGAGCAGTACTTC.

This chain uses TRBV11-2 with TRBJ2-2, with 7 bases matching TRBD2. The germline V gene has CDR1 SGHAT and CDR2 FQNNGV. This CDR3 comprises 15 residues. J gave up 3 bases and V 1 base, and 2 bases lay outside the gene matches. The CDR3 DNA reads TGTGCCAGCAGCTTAGGTGGGGGGGACACCGGGGAGCTGTTTTTT. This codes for CASSLGGGDTGELFF.

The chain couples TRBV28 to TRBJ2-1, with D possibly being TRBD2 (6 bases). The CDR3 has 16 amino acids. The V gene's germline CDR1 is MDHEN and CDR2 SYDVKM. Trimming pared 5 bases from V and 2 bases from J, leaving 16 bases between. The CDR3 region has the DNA TGTGCCAGCAGTATAGGAGGGTCTATCCCCTACAATGAGCAGTTCTTC. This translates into CASSIGGSIPYNEQFF. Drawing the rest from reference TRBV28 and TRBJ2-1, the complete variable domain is DVKVTQSSRYLVKRTGEKVFLECVQDMDHENMFWYRQDPGLGLRLIYFSYDVKMKEKGDIPEGYSVSREKKERFSLILESASTNQTSMYLCASSIGGSIPYNEQFFGPGTRLTVL.

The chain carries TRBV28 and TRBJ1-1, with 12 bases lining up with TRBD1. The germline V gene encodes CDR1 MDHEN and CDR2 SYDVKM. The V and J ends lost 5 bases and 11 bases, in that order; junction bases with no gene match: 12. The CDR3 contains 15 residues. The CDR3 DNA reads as TGTGCCAGCAGTGACTATGACCGGGACAGGGGGCTTGCTTTCTTT. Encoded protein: CASSDYDRDRGLAFF.

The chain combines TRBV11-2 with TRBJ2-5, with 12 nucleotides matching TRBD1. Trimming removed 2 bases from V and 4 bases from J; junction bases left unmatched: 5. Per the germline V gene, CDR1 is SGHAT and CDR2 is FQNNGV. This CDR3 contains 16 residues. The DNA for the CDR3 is TGTGCCAGCAGCTTACGGGACAGGGGGCTGGGAGAGACCCAGTACTTC. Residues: CASSLRDRGLGETQYF.

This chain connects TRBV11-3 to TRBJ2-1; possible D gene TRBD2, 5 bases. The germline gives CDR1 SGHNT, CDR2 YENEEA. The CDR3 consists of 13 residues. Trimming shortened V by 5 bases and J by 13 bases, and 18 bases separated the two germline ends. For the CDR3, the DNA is TGTGCCAGCAGCCTATCTTGGACTGCCAAACAGTTCTTC. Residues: CASSLSWTAKQFF.

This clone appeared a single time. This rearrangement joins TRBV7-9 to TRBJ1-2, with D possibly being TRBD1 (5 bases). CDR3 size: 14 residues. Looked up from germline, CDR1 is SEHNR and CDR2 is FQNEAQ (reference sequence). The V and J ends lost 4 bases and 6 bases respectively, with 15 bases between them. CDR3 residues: CASSSRQRLDGYTF. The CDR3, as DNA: TGTGCCAGCAGCTCCCGACAGCGCCTCGATGGCTACACCTTC.

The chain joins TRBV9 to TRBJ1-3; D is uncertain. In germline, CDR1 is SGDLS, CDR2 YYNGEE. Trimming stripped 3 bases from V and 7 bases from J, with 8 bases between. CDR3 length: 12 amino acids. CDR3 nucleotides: TGTGCCAGCAGCGCCCTAAGTAACACCATATATTTT. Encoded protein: CASSALSNTIYF.